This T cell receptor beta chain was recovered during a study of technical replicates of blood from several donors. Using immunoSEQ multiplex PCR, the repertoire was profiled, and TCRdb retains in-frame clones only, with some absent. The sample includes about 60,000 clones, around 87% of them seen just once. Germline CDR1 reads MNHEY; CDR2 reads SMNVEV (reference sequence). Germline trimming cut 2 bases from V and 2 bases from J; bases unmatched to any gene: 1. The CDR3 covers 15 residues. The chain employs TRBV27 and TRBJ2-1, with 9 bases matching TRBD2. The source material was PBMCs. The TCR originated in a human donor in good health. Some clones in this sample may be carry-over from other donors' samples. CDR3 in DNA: TGTGCCAGCAGTTTAGGGACTAGCCCCTACAATGAGCAGTTCTTC. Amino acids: CASSLGTSPYNEQFF.